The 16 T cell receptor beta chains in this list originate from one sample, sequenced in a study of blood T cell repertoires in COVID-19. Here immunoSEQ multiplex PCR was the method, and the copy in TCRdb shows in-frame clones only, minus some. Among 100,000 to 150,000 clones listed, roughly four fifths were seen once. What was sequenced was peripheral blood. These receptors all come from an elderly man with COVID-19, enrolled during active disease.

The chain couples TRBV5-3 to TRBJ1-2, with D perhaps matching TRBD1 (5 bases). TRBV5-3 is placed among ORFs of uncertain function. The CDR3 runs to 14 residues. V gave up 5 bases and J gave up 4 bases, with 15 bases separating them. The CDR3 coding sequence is TGTGCCAGAAGTTTCGACAGCTCCTTCTATGGCTACACCTTC. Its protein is CARSFDSSFYGYTF.

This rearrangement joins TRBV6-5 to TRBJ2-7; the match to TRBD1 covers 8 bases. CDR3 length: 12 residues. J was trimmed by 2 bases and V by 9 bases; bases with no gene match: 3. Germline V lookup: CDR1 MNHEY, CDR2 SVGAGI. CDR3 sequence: CASGDRPYEQYF. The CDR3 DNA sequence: TGTGCCAGTGGGGACAGGCCCTACGAGCAGTACTTC.

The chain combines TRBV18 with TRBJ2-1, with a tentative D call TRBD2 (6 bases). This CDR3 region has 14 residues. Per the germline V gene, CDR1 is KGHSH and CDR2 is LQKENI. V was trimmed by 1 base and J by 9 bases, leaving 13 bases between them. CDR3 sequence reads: CASSPRRGKGEQFF. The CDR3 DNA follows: TGTGCCAGCTCACCACGGCGGGGTAAAGGTGAGCAGTTCTTC.

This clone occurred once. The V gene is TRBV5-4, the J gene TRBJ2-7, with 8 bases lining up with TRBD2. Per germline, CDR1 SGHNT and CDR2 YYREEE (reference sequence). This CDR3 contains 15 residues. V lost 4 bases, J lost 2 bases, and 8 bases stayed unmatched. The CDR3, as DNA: TGTGCCAGCAGCCCCGGGGGGGGGCGACCCTACGAGCAGTACTTC. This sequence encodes CASSPGGGRPYEQYF.

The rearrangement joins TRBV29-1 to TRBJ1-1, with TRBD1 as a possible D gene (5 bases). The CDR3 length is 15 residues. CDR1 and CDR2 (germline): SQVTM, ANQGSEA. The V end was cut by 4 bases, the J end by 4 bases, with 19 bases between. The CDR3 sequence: CSVGRGLGLSTEAFF. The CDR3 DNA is TGCAGCGTTGGTAGGGGTTTGGGGTTGAGCACTGAAGCTTTCTTT.

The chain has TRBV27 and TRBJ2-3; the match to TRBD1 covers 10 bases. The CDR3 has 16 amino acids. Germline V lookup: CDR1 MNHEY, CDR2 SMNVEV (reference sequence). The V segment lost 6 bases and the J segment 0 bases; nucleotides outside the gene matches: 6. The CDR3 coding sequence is TGTGCCAGCAGCCCGGGACAGGGGAGGAGCACAGATACGCAGTATTTT. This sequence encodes CASSPGQGRSTDTQYF.

The CDR3 coding sequence is TGTGCCAGCAGCTTCGGACAGGGGGCGGATGAAAAACTGTTTTTT. Translated, it gives CASSFGQGADEKLFF. V and J are TRBV9 and TRBJ1-4; TRBD1 aligns across 11 bases. The CDR3 is made up of 15 amino acids. The germline V gene encodes CDR1 SGDLS and CDR2 YYNGEE. Unmatched junction bases numbered 5, after V lost 4 bases and J lost 6 bases.

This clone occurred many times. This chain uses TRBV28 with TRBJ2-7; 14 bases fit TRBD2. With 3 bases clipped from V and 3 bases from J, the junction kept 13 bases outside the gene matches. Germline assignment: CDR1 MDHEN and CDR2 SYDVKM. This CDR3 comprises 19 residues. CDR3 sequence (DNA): TGTGCCAGCAGTTTTCCCCTCCGACAGGGACTAGCGGGAGACTACGAGCAGTACTTC. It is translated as CASSFPLRQGLAGDYEQYF. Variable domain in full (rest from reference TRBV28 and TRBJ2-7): DVKVTQSSRYLVKRTGEKVFLECVQDMDHENMFWYRQDPGLGLRLIYFSYDVKMKEKGDIPEGYSVSREKKERFSLILESASTNQTSMYLCASSFPLRQGLAGDYEQYFGPGTRLTVT.

CDR3 sequence: CASSLRQGGVNTEAFF. The CDR3 DNA reads TGCGCCAGCAGCCTCAGACAGGGAGGAGTGAACACTGAAGCTTTCTTT. This rearrangement joins TRBV5-1 to TRBJ1-1; TRBD1 matches 7 bases. Unmatched junction bases numbered 9, after V lost 4 bases and J lost 0 bases. Germline CDR1 and CDR2: SGHRS and YFSETQ. CDR3 size: 16 residues.

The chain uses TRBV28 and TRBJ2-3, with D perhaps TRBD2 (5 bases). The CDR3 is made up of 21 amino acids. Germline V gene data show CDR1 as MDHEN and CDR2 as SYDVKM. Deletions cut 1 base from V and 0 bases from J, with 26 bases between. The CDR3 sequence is CASSLSEIEGASITSTDTQYF. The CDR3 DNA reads TGTGCCAGCAGTTTATCGGAGATAGAGGGAGCTTCAATAACTAGCACAGATACGCAGTATTTT.

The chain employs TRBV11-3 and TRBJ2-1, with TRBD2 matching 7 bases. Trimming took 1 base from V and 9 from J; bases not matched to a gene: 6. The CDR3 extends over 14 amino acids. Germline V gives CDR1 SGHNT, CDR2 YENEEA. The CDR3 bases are TGTGCCAGCAGCTTAGTGGGAGGGGATGGTGAGCAGTTCTTC. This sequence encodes CASSLVGGDGEQFF.

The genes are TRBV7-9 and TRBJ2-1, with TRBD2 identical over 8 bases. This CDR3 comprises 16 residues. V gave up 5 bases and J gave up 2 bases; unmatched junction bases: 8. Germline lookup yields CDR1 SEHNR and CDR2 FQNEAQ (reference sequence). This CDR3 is CASSQWTGGPYNEQFF. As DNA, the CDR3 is TGTGCCAGCAGCCAATGGACGGGAGGGCCCTACAATGAGCAGTTCTTC.

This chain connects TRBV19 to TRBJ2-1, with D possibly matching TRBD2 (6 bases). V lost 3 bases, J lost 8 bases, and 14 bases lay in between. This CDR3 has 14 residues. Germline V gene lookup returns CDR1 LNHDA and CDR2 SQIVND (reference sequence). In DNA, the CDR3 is TGTGCCAGTAGTATCGCGGGGCCGAGGTATGAGCAGTTCTTC. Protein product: CASSIAGPRYEQFF.

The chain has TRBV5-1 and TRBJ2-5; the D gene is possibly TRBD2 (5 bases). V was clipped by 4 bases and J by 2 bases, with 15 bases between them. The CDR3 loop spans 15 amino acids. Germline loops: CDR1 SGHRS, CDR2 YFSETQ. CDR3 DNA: TGCGCCAGCAGCCCAATAGCGAGATCGCAAGAGACCCAGTACTTC. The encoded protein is CASSPIARSQETQYF.

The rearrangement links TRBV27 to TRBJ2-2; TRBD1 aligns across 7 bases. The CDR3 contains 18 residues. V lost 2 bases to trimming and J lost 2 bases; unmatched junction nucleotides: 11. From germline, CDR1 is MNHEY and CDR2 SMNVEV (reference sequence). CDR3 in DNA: TGTGCCAGCAGTTTAGGATTCCCTGACAGGGCAAACACCGGGGAGCTGTTTTTT. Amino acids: CASSLGFPDRANTGELFF.

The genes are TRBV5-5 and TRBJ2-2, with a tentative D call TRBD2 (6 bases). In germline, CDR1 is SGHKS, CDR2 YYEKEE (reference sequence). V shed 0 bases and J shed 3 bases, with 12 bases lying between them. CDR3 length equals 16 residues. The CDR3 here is CASSLDGWGDTGELFF. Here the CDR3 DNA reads TGTGCCAGCAGCTTGGACGGGTGGGGGGACACCGGGGAGCTGTTTTTT.